Listed below are T cell receptor beta chains from one sample, sequenced in a study of T cell changes during pregnancy in multiple sclerosis. Measured with immunoSEQ multiplex PCR; TCRdb has only the in-frame clones, and not every one. The data contain 65,000 to 75,000 clones, 85% to 95% of them seen just once; the ten biggest clones take up 3%. The starting material was CD8+ T cells from peripheral blood mononuclear cells, obtained in the third trimester of pregnancy. These receptors all stem from a female donor in good health, enrolled as a control in a pregnancy study. The CDR3 runs from the conserved cysteine through the conserved F or W. D genes are given only for firm matches. The size field is filled for only some rows; it gives once, few, many or a size class.

J,size,D,V,CDR3,DNA
TRBJ1-2,NA,TRBD1,TRBV4-3,CASSQDVSGQGRFSLAGYTF,TGCGCCAGCAGCCAAGATGTTAGTGGACAGGGGAGATTCAGTCTAGCTGGCTACACCTTC
TRBJ1-2,NA,NA,TRBV6-1,CASSELSTGKIYGYTF,TGTGCCAGCAGTGAACTCTCCACCGGGAAAATCTATGGCTACACCTTC
TRBJ2-5,NA,TRBD2,TRBV13,CASSLGQRLAGVEETQYF,TGTGCCAGCAGCTTAGGCCAACGACTAGCGGGGGTTGAAGAGACCCAGTACTTC
TRBJ1-1,NA,NA,TRBV20-1,CSAHPQGTAFF,TGCAGTGCCCATCCGCAGGGAACAGCTTTCTTT
TRBJ1-1,NA,NA,TRBV6-6,CASRPGENTEAFF,TGTGCCAGCAGACCCGGAGAGAACACTGAAGCTTTCTTT
TRBJ2-2,NA,TRBD1,TRBV19,CASSEGQLNTGELFF,TGTGCCAGTAGTGAGGGACAGTTGAACACCGGGGAGCTGTTTTTT
TRBJ2-3,NA,NA,TRBV10-3,CAISQGSDTDTQYF,TGTGCCATCAGCCAGGGGTCCGACACAGATACGCAGTATTTT
TRBJ1-1,NA,TRBD1,TRBV4-1,CASSHPLPTGPNTEAFF,TGCGCCAGCAGCCACCCCCTGCCGACAGGGCCGAACACTGAAGCTTTCTTT
TRBJ1-6,NA,NA,TRBV30,CAWSAQVVHLHF,TGTGCCTGGAGCGCTCAGGTCGTTCACCTCCACTTT
TRBJ1-3,NA,NA,TRBV7-6,CASSSRGVGEKAQVAGNTIYF,TGTGCCAGCAGCTCGCGGGGTGTGGGCGAGAAAGCCCAAGTAGCTGGAAACACCATATATTTT
TRBJ1-1,NA,NA,TRBV11-2,CASSHGQPREAFF,TGTGCCAGCAGCCACGGACAGCCGAGGGAAGCTTTCTTT
TRBJ1-5,NA,TRBD1,TRBV6-1,CASRRGQGNQPQHF,TGTGCCAGCAGGAGGGGACAGGGGAATCAGCCCCAGCATTTT
TRBJ1-1,few,NA,TRBV29-1,CSAEYEGTRGEAFF,TGCAGCGCCGAATACGAGGGTACCAGGGGTGAAGCTTTCTTT
TRBJ2-1,once,TRBD2,TRBV27,CASSPLTGGPPNNEQFF,TGTGCCAGCAGTCCCCTCACGGGGGGTCCACCCAACAATGAGCAGTTCTTC
TRBJ1-6,NA,TRBD1,TRBV30,CAWRGQGAYNSPLHF,TGTGCCTGGAGGGGACAGGGGGCGTATAATTCACCCCTCCACTTT